Listed here are 10 T cell receptor beta chains from one sample, sequenced in a study of blood T cell repertoires in COVID-19 (dated by TCRdb to 2020 to 2021). Library generation was performed with the immunoSEQ multiplex PCR assay. The source is immuneACCESS, and TCRdb retained only in-frame sequences with V and J called. Part of the clones is not carried over; for the studies checked, unresolved V genes explain less than half of this, and the remainder is unexplained. The sample table lists about 360,000 clones, 75% to 90% of them with a count of one. The ten largest account for 7.1% of the sample. Sequencing was carried out using peripheral blood. These receptors were collected from a woman in her sixties or seventies with COVID-19, enrolled during active disease.

V usage is TRBV5-1 and J usage is TRBJ2-7, with 9 nucleotides matching TRBD2. CDR1 and CDR2 (germline): SGHRS, YFSETQ. The V and J ends lost 2 bases and 7 bases, in that order; junction bases with no gene match: 13. The CDR3 has 16 amino acids. DNA of the CDR3: TGCGCCAGCAGCTTAGGACTCGCGGGGGGGCCGGGGGAGCAGTACTTC. Its translation is CASSLGLAGGPGEQYF.

The chain recombines TRBV6-5 with TRBJ1-2; the match to TRBD1 covers 9 bases. The trim removed 2 bases at V and 2 bases at J, leaving 3 bases unmatched. CDR3 length equals 15 residues. The V gene's germline CDR1 is MNHEY and CDR2 SVGAGI. The CDR3, as DNA: TGTGCCAGCAGTTACGGGACAGGGTTGAACTATGGCTACACCTTC. This gives the protein CASSYGTGLNYGYTF.

The genes are TRBV12-3 or TRBV12-4 and TRBJ2-3; TRBD2 might be the D (5 bases). Deletions cut 5 bases from V and 4 bases from J, with 7 bases between. This CDR3 is built from 12 residues. For the CDR3, the DNA is TGTGCCAGCAGTACAGCGGCAGATACGCAGTATTTT. It translates to CASSTAADTQYF.

The V gene is TRBV6-6, the J gene TRBJ2-7; 9 bases align to TRBD1. The CDR3 spans 16 residues. In germline, CDR1 is MNHNY, CDR2 SVGAGI (reference sequence). The J segment lost 1 base and the V segment lost 5 bases, leaving 9 bases of the junction unmatched. CDR3 DNA: TGTGCCAGCAGTACGGGTAGACAGGGGGTATCCTACGAGCAGTACTTC. This codes for CASSTGRQGVSYEQYF.

V is TRBV2 and J is TRBJ2-2; 7 bases match TRBD1. The CDR3 length is 16 residues. With 11 bases clipped from V and 5 bases from J, the junction kept 17 bases outside the gene matches. CDR1 and CDR2 from the germline V gene are SNHLY and FYNNEI. The CDR3 nucleotides read TGTGCCGACGGACAGGTGACGGACTTGTGGACCGGGGAGCTGTTTTTT. This translates into CADGQVTDLWTGELFF.

The J gene is TRBJ2-2, the V gene TRBV24-1; D might be TRBD1 (6 bases). Trimming left V 11 bases short and J 1 base short, with 13 bases between. This CDR3 spans 14 amino acids. The V gene's germline CDR1 is KGHDR and CDR2 SFDVKD. The CDR3 DNA reads as TGTGCCATTGAGACAGGTCTGAACACCGGGGAGCTGTTTTTT. This encodes CAIETGLNTGELFF.

This rearrangement joins TRBV7-3 to TRBJ1-2; 8 positions match TRBD1. V gave up 5 bases and J gave up 4 bases; unmatched junction bases: 3. The V gene's germline CDR1 is SGHTA and CDR2 FQGTGA. This CDR3 has 13 residues. This CDR3 reads CASSTGQGYGYTF. The CDR3, as DNA: TGTGCCAGCAGCACCGGACAGGGCTATGGCTACACCTTC.

The chain employs TRBV2 and TRBJ2-2; D gene ambiguous. CDR3 length: 14 residues. V lost 4 bases and J lost 0, with 6 bases in between. Germline assignment: CDR1 SNHLY and CDR2 FYNNEI. In DNA form, the CDR3 reads TGTGCCAGCAGTGGGCAGTCGAACACCGGGGAGCTGTTTTTT. Protein sequence: CASSGQSNTGELFF.

The chain carries TRBV12-3 or TRBV12-4 and TRBJ1-1, with D possibly being TRBD1 (5 bases). The CDR3 covers 12 residues. Trimming pared 3 bases from V and 5 bases from J, leaving 7 bases between. The CDR3 DNA reads TGTGCCAGCAGTTTTGGGGGGACTGAAGCTTTCTTT. As protein: CASSFGGTEAFF.

The chain recombines TRBV12-3 or TRBV12-4 with TRBJ1-5; TRBD1 aligns across 8 bases. CDR3 length: 13 amino acids. J was trimmed by 3 bases and V by 6 bases; bases with no gene match: 1. The CDR3 spells CASRGQVNQPQHF. The CDR3 nucleotides read TGTGCCAGCAGGGGACAGGTCAATCAGCCCCAGCATTTT.